The next 22 T cell receptor beta chains were all read from a single sample in a study of regulatory T cells in long-lasting Graves disease. Specified time point: newly diagnosed GD, antithyroid drugs for less than 3 months. From PBMCs, RNA was extracted and then used to make the TCR library. Arm-PCR of CDR3 regions and iRepertoire HTBI primers were used to build TCR beta libraries. Each CDR3 protein gets one entry after TCRdb re-called the multiplex PCR reads with MiXCR. The sample contains hundreds of thousands of distinct CDR3 sequences, approximately 16% of which appear only once. These data were also reused for a study on T cells in Graves' hyperthyroidism and ophthalmopathy.

Material: peripheral blood mononuclear cells (PBMCs), obtained at new diagnosis, from a patient treated with antithyroid drugs. The receptors shown here come from a man aged 35 to 55 with Graves disease.

Ten or more counts support this clonotype. The rearrangement joins TRBV12-3 or TRBV12-4 to TRBJ1-2; D might be TRBD1 (6 bases). Trimming removed 5 bases from V and 8 bases from J, with 15 bases in between. The CDR3 totals 13 residues. The CDR3 sequence: CASSPDSPGGYTF. The CDR3 DNA reads as TGTGCCAGCAGTCCGGACAGCCCCGGGGGCTACACCTTC.

This clonotype was seen only a few times. The rearrangement joins TRBV5-8 to TRBJ1-3; D remains unclear. This CDR3 has 16 amino acids. The germline CDR1 and CDR2 sequences are SGHTS and YDEGEE. V was cut by 4 bases and J by 0 bases, with 14 bases left in between. CDR3 protein: CASSLGPLDSGNTIYF. DNA for the CDR3: TGTGCCAGCAGCCTTGGACCCCTCGACTCTGGAAACACCATATATTTT.

This clonotype was picked up many times. The CDR3 here is CAISESGTGNEQFF. CDR3 coding DNA: TGTGCCATCAGTGAGTCCGGGACAGGGAATGAGCAGTTCTTC. The chain combines TRBV10-3 with TRBJ2-1; 9 bases align to TRBD1. The CDR3 totals 14 residues. Per the germline V gene, CDR1 is ENHRY and CDR2 is SYGVKD. Germline trimming cut 0 bases from V and 7 bases from J; bases unmatched to any gene: 1.

This chain uses TRBV7-2 with TRBJ2-7, with D perhaps being TRBD1 or TRBD2 (5 bases each). V was pared by 1 base and J by 2 bases, with 12 bases between. This CDR3 comprises 15 residues. From germline, CDR1 is SGHTA and CDR2 FQGNSA. The CDR3 DNA reads as TGTGCCAGCAGCTTAGGATGGGGGATTACCTACGAGCAGTACTTC. Residues: CASSLGWGITYEQYF.

This clonotype was seen ten or more times. The chain employs TRBV11-2 and TRBJ2-7, with no clear D. This CDR3 region has 14 residues. V was trimmed by 7 bases and J by 0 bases, leaving 13 bases between them. Germline-derived CDR1 and CDR2 are SGHAT and FQNNGV. DNA for the CDR3: TGTGCCAGCACCCAACGCGGCAGCTCCTACGAGCAGTACTTC. Its protein is CASTQRGSSYEQYF.

V gene TRBV4-2 combines with J gene TRBJ2-3, with 14 bases that match TRBD2. V lost 4 bases and J lost 2; bases outside the gene matches: 11. The germline gives CDR1 LGHNA, CDR2 YNFKEQ. CDR3 size: 19 residues. The CDR3 here is CASSPGLAGVPRLTDTQYF. The CDR3 nucleotides read TGTGCCAGCAGCCCGGGACTAGCGGGGGTCCCGCGCCTCACAGATACGCAGTATTTT.

A word on this clonotype: This may arise from a read error, as a much more abundant clone is one base away. The V and J genes are TRBV12-3 or TRBV12-4 and TRBJ2-7; D remains ambiguous. The length of the CDR3 is 12 residues. The ends were cut back, 5 bases at V and 11 bases at J, with 16 bases in the middle. In DNA, the CDR3 is TGTGCCAGCAGTGGTACTTTCTTAGAAAAGTACTTC. Translation gives CASSGTFLEKYF.

This clonotype was seen only a few times. The chain recombines TRBV20-1 with TRBJ1-6; no reliable D call. Trimming cost V 4 bases and J 9 bases, with 13 bases left between them. The germline V gene has CDR1 DFQATT and CDR2 SNEGSKA (reference sequence). The CDR3 spans 13 residues. CDR3 sequence reads: CSAIPVFGSPLHF. Here the CDR3 DNA reads TGCAGTGCTATACCCGTGTTCGGTTCACCCCTCCACTTT.

The CDR3 sequence: CASSGDRESEQFF. Here the CDR3 DNA reads TGTGCCAGCAGTGGGGACAGGGAATCTGAGCAGTTCTTC. The chain links TRBV2 to TRBJ2-1; 9 nucleotides align to TRBD1. CDR1 is SNHLY and CDR2 is FYNNEI in the germline V gene. The ends lost 4 bases at V and 9 bases at J; junction bases unmatched: 4. This CDR3 is 13 amino acids long.

This clonotype appeared many times. J is TRBJ2-2 and V is TRBV2; perhaps TRBD2 as D (6 bases). Between the trimmed V and J ends, which lost 5 bases and 6 bases, there was a span of 13 bases. This CDR3 has 14 residues. Germline assignment: CDR1 SNHLY and CDR2 FYNNEI. CDR3 protein: CASSLGRRAGELFF. CDR3 DNA sequence: TGTGCCAGCAGTCTAGGAAGGAGGGCCGGGGAGCTGTTTTTT.

Note on this clonotype: Possible read error: a much larger clone is one base away. The CDR3 does not close with the conserved phenylalanine or tryptophan, likely indicating a read error. This sequence joins TRBV7-2 and TRBJ2-1, with D unclear. Germline V gene data show CDR1 as SGHTA and CDR2 as FQGNSA. The length of the CDR3 is 16 residues. V lost 7 bases, J lost 4 bases, and 20 bases lay in between. The CDR3 DNA is TGTGCCAGCATTTCCGGGCTCTCCAATGCTTACAATGAGCAGTTCCTC. This codes for CASISGLSNAYNEQFL.

This clonotype has ten or more counts. The chain is built from TRBV5-6 and TRBJ1-2, with a tentative D call TRBD1 (5 bases). Looked up from germline, CDR1 is SGHDT and CDR2 is YYEEEE. This CDR3 is built from 16 residues. The ends were cut back, 3 bases at V and 7 bases at J, with 22 bases in the middle. In DNA form, the CDR3 reads TGTGCCAGCAGCTACCCCACGGACATCACCTTCGGTGGCTACACCTTC. Encoded protein: CASSYPTDITFGGYTF. Full variable domain (missing parts from reference TRBV5-6 and TRBJ1-2): DAGVTQSPTHLIKTRGQQVTLRCSPKSGHDTVSWYQQALGQGPQFIFQYYEEEERQRGNFPDRFSGHQFPNYSSELNVNALLLGDSALYLCASSYPTDITFGGYTFGSGTRLTVV.

The table lists this clonotype with a few counts. Here the CDR3 omits its conserved ending phenylalanine or tryptophan, so a read error is the likely source. Written as DNA, the CDR3 is TGTGCCATCAGCTACTCCGGGACAGGGGGTCTCTACAATGAGCAGTTCTCC. Translated: CAISYSGTGGLYNEQFS. The chain couples TRBV10-3 to TRBJ2-1, with TRBD1 matching 11 bases. Germline CDR1 ENHRY, CDR2 SYGVKD. Trimming removed 6 bases from V and 3 bases from J; junction bases left unmatched: 10. The CDR3 has 17 residues.

The sample holds a few counts of this clonotype. The chain uses TRBV7-2 and TRBJ2-6; TRBD1 matches 12 bases. The germline gives CDR1 SGHTA, CDR2 FQGNSA. The CDR3 sequence is 19 residues long. The trim removed 5 bases at V and 0 bases at J, leaving 8 bases unmatched. The CDR3 DNA is TGTGCCAGCAGCACAAGGGGACAGGGGGCACTCTCTGGGGCCAACGTCCTGACTTTC. Its translation is CASSTRGQGALSGANVLTF.

This clonotype was counted at least ten times. V gene TRBV12-3 or TRBV12-4 combines with J gene TRBJ1-2; D gene ambiguous. Trimming pared 9 bases from V and 6 bases from J, leaving 14 bases between. This CDR3 has 12 residues. CDR3 in DNA: TGTGCCAGTAAGCAACAGCCTCATGGCTACACCTTC. Translation: CASKQQPHGYTF.

In its sample, this clonotype was seen a few times. The rearrangement uses TRBV7-9 and TRBJ2-3; 7 bases map to TRBD2. This CDR3 contains 16 residues. The V gene end was trimmed by 2 bases and the J gene end by 3 bases; junction bases not matched to a gene: 8. CDR1 and CDR2 (germline): SEHNR, FQNEAQ (reference sequence). The CDR3 sequence: CASSLSVRLATDTQYF. Written as DNA, the CDR3 is TGTGCCAGCAGCTTATCTGTTCGACTAGCTACAGATACGCAGTATTTT.

The chain has TRBV10-3 and TRBJ1-1, with 7 nucleotides matching TRBD1. CDR1 ENHRY and CDR2 SYGVKD come from the germline V gene. V lost 1 base to trimming and J lost 8 bases; unmatched junction nucleotides: 4. The CDR3 runs to 13 residues. The CDR3 DNA sequence: TGTGCCATCAGTGAGTGGGCAGGGGGGGAAGCTTTCTTT. Translating it yields CAISEWAGGEAFF.

Here the CDR3 DNA reads TGCGCCAGCAGAGCGGGCCCCGGGGGGGGACGGACCCTCTTTCACACAGATACGCAGTATTTT. Its protein is CASRAGPGGGRTLFHTDTQYF. This chain links TRBV5-1 with TRBJ2-3, with 8 bases aligning to TRBD2. The CDR3 has 21 amino acids. In germline, CDR1 is SGHRS, CDR2 YFSETQ. The V and J ends lost 5 bases and 2 bases, in that order; junction bases with no gene match: 25.

There are many counts of this clonotype. The chain employs TRBV7-2 and TRBJ2-7; D remains unclear. The germline V and J ends were trimmed by 1 base and 1 base, with 8 bases remaining between them. CDR1 and CDR2 from the germline V gene are SGHTA and FQGNSA. The CDR3 contains 14 residues. CDR3 in amino acids: CASSLGATSYEQYF. The DNA for the CDR3 is TGTGCCAGCAGCTTAGGGGCCACGTCCTACGAGCAGTACTTC.

This clonotype was recorded at least ten times. This rearrangement joins TRBV5-1 to TRBJ1-1, with D uncertain. CDR1 and CDR2 (germline): SGHRS, YFSETQ. The V end lost 2 bases, the J end lost 4 bases, and 9 bases lay between the germline ends. The CDR3 loop spans 13 amino acids. DNA for the CDR3: TGCGCCAGCAGCTTCCGAGTGGGCACTGAAGCTTTCTTT. Protein: CASSFRVGTEAFF.

This clonotype was detected a few times. The chain joins TRBV6-1 to TRBJ1-4; D is undetermined. This CDR3 contains 15 residues. Trimming took 5 bases from V and 3 from J, leaving 13 bases between them. Per germline, CDR1 MNHNS and CDR2 SASEGT. The CDR3 sequence: CASSHTQTANEKLFF. CDR3 sequence (DNA): TGTGCCAGCAGTCACACACAGACGGCTAATGAAAAACTGTTTTTT.

This clonotype was counted ten times or more. The gene calls are TRBV27 and TRBJ2-5, with a possible D match to TRBD2 (6 bases). Germline CDR1 and CDR2: MNHEY and SMNVEV (reference sequence). V lost 11 bases and J 2 bases, leaving 27 bases between the germline ends. The CDR3 has 17 residues. CDR3 DNA sequence: TGTGCCTCCAAAGGATGGGCCCCGCTAGCGACTCAAGAGACCCAGTACTTC. Protein product: CASKGWAPLATQETQYF.